One and the same sample provided the 12 T cell receptor beta chains below, sequenced in a study of shared clonotypes between healthy human individuals. Profiled with immunoSEQ multiplex PCR; TCRdb holds only in-frame clones, not every one. The profile shows roughly 700,000 clones, roughly 70% of them singletons. The sequencing input was memory CD4+ T cells sorted from blood. As to subset: CD45RA-negative fraction. These receptors were obtained from a woman in her thirties in good health.

The chain uses TRBV2 and TRBJ2-5; the D gene is possibly TRBD1 (7 bases). The CDR3 is made up of 17 amino acids. The germline V and J ends were trimmed by 0 bases and 2 bases, with 16 bases remaining between them. CDR1 is SNHLY, CDR2 FYNNEI, per germline. The chain's CDR3 is CASSEAHAGGSQETQYF. In DNA form, the CDR3 reads TGTGCCAGCAGTGAAGCCCACGCAGGGGGGTCTCAAGAGACCCAGTACTTC.

The sample holds a few counts of this clone. This chain connects TRBV6-6 to TRBJ1-5; 8 nucleotides align to TRBD1. Germline values: CDR1 MNHNY, CDR2 SVGAGI (reference sequence). The CDR3 is 13 residues long. V lost 2 bases to trimming and J lost 8 bases; unmatched junction nucleotides: 2. The chain's CDR3 is CASSYGQGKPQHF. As DNA, the CDR3 is TGTGCCAGCAGTTACGGACAGGGAAAGCCCCAGCATTTT.

This rearrangement joins TRBV27 to TRBJ1-2, with TRBD1 matching 7 bases. Germline V gene lookup returns CDR1 MNHEY and CDR2 SMNVEV (reference sequence). V lost 7 bases, J lost 7 bases, and 6 bases stayed unmatched. The length of the CDR3 is 12 residues. CDR3 protein: CASTSQGGGYTF. The CDR3 DNA reads TGTGCCAGCACTAGCCAGGGGGGTGGCTACACCTTC.

The chain combines TRBV29-1 with TRBJ2-6; D possibly corresponds to TRBD1 (6 bases). The CDR3 length is 17 residues. V was pared by 3 bases and J by 4 bases, with 19 bases between. The germline V gene encodes CDR1 SQVTM and CDR2 ANQGSEA. CDR3 amino acids: CSVEVPPGASGANVLTF. For the CDR3, the DNA is TGCAGCGTTGAGGTCCCTCCAGGGGCGTCGGGGGCCAACGTCCTGACTTTC.

This clone was observed at least ten times. Other DNA sequences of this sample code for an identical CDR3. The chain recombines TRBV11-3 with TRBJ2-3; 8 bases fit TRBD2. The germline gives CDR1 SGHNT, CDR2 YENEEA. The V and J ends lost 3 bases and 2 bases, in that order; junction bases with no gene match: 4. The CDR3 covers 15 residues. CDR3 coding DNA: TGTGCCAGCAGCTTTCGGGAGGGCCCCACAGATACGCAGTATTTT. The encoded protein is CASSFREGPTDTQYF.

This clone was picked up a small number of times. The gene calls are TRBV9 and TRBJ2-2; D possibly corresponds to TRBD2 (6 bases). Germline CDR1 SGDLS, CDR2 YYNGEE. V was cut by 4 bases and J by 2 bases, with 12 bases left in between. The CDR3 is made up of 15 amino acids. The CDR3 sequence: CASSTQGGNTGELFF. CDR3 bases: TGTGCCAGCAGCACCCAGGGAGGAAACACCGGGGAGCTGTTTTTT.

This chain uses TRBV7-3 with TRBJ2-2; no clear D. Trimming took off 5 bases at V and 2 bases at J, with 3 bases between the two ends. Germline V CDR1 and CDR2: SGHTA, FQGTGA. The CDR3 consists of 12 residues. The CDR3 spells CASSPNTGELFF. CDR3 in DNA: TGTGCCAGCAGCCCAAACACCGGGGAGCTGTTTTTT.

The rearrangement uses TRBV6-1 and TRBJ2-7; 7 nucleotides agree with TRBD1. This CDR3 spans 12 amino acids. Germline V gene data show CDR1 as MNHNS and CDR2 as SASEGT. J gave up 3 bases and V 6 bases, and 2 bases lay outside the gene matches. The DNA of the CDR3 is TGTGCCAGCAGGGGACAGAGCTACGAGCAGTACTTC. It codes for CASRGQSYEQYF.

J is TRBJ1-2 and V is TRBV12-2; TRBD1, the table's D call, lacks a check against the DNA. TRBV12-2 is flagged as a pseudogene. This CDR3 is 13 amino acids long. CDR3 DNA: TGTGCAAGTCGCTTAGCGGGGCCCCAGGGTCGACCCTTC. Its protein is CASRLAGPQGRPF.

J is TRBJ2-1 and V is TRBV7-7; D unresolved. The CDR3 is 13 amino acids. Germline V lookup: CDR1 SSHAT, CDR2 FNYEAQ (reference sequence). V was trimmed by 1 base and J by 5 bases, leaving 6 bases between them. The CDR3 reads CASSLDTHNEQFF. CDR3 coding DNA: TGTGCCAGCAGCTTAGACACCCACAATGAGCAGTTCTTC.

The chain has TRBV5-1 and TRBJ2-7, with D possibly TRBD1 on 5 matching bases. In germline, CDR1 is SGHRS, CDR2 YFSETQ. V lost 4 bases and J 2 bases, leaving 16 bases between the germline ends. There are 15 residues in the CDR3. For the CDR3, the DNA is TGCGCCAGCAGCCATGGACAATGGGGCCCCTACGAGCAGTACTTC. Protein product: CASSHGQWGPYEQYF. Full variable domain (rest looked up from reference TRBV5-1 and TRBJ2-7): KAGVTQTPRYLIKTRGQQVTLSCSPISGHRSVSWYQQTPGQGLQFLFEYFSETQRNKGNFPGRFSGRQFSNSRSEMNVSTLELGDSALYLCASSHGQWGPYEQYFGPGTRLTVT.

This clone was counted at least ten times. This rearrangement joins TRBV30 to TRBJ1-3; 7 bases agree with TRBD1. In germline, CDR1 is GTSNPN, CDR2 SVGIG (reference sequence). The V gene end was trimmed by 5 bases and the J gene end by 2 bases; junction bases not matched to a gene: 9. This CDR3 contains 15 residues. In DNA form, the CDR3 reads TGTGCCTGGGGAGGGGGCGCAGGGCCTGGAAACACCATATATTTT. It translates to CAWGGGAGPGNTIYF.